A selection of T cell receptor beta chains follows, all from one sample in a study of shared clonotypes between healthy human individuals. The protocol was immunoSEQ multiplex PCR, while the TCRdb copy is restricted to in-frame clones and leaves out a portion. The data hold some 2.1 million clones, with 93% observed a single time. Sequenced sample: naive CD8+ T cells from PBMCs. All receptors come from a man between 18 and 35 years old in good health. Some clones in this sample may be carry-over from other donors' samples. Both conserved end residues are part of each CDR3.

V gene	J gene	CDR3 protein
TRBV6-5	TRBJ2-1	CASSYRGEIYNEQFF
TRBV28	TRBJ1-2	CASSLTPGGGNYGYTF
TRBV7-9	TRBJ2-2	CASSPETGELFF
TRBV7-9	TRBJ2-1	CASSWPLAGGPVNEQFF
TRBV15	TRBJ2-5	CATSPEGYQETQYF
TRBV9	TRBJ2-7	CASSANGEQYF
TRBV25-1	TRBJ2-5	CASSGVAGDRETQYF
TRBV6-1	TRBJ2-7	CASRVTFVSSYEQYF
TRBV10-2	TRBJ1-1	CASSSEVPMNTEAFF
TRBV9	TRBJ2-2	CASSGQGARTGELFF
TRBV7-9	TRBJ2-7	CASSLGPGSYEQYF
TRBV9	TRBJ2-7	CASSVGQGAYEQYF
TRBV5-1	TRBJ1-1	CASGIGGLNTEAFF
TRBV28	TRBJ1-1	CASSLKWQGSSEAFF
TRBV27	TRBJ2-3	CASSLSSLAGYPLTDTQYF
TRBV9	TRBJ1-4	CASSADREEKLFF
TRBV4-1	TRBJ1-1	CASSFRTDNTEAFF
TRBV5-4	TRBJ2-7	CASSLAVAGGYEQYF
TRBV13	TRBJ2-1	CASRSGRARNEQFF
TRBV7-9	TRBJ2-7	CASSTFLESGTSGYEQYF
TRBV11-2	TRBJ2-2	CASSNRPGQGDTGELFF
TRBV6-5	TRBJ2-7	CASSNTGTGYYEQYF
TRBV28	TRBJ2-7	CASSSDKSYEQYF
TRBV10-3	TRBJ1-1	CAISEPGQGDTEAFF
TRBV6-1	TRBJ1-5	CASSEWGEYQPQHF
TRBV6-1	TRBJ2-7	CASSAPGRYEQYF
TRBV10-2	TRBJ1-2	CASSGSVYGYTF
TRBV30	TRBJ1-6	CAWSLSSYNSPLHF
TRBV7-9	TRBJ1-5	CASSSYNQPQHF
TRBV27	TRBJ2-1	CASRAGTSGYNEQFF
TRBV7-8	TRBJ2-7	CASSLNRVDEQYF
TRBV4-1	TRBJ2-7	CASSQGPTESYEQYF
TRBV29-1	TRBJ1-1	CSVEDWWADGTEAFF
TRBV13	TRBJ2-7	CASSLGRDLSSYEQYF
TRBV5-6	TRBJ2-7	CASSASRDSPHEQYF
TRBV6-5	TRBJ2-5	CASSYSMSGLSMEQYF
TRBV6-5	TRBJ1-1	CASRAHRDTEAFF
TRBV29-1	TRBJ1-2	CALPGGQGGYTF
TRBV28	TRBJ2-5	CASRDRGQWQETQYF
TRBV4-2	TRBJ2-7	CASSGASGHSYEQYF
TRBV19	TRBJ1-2	CASSITPSGPGYTF
TRBV28	TRBJ2-7	CASSHYREYPPNEQYF
TRBV2	TRBJ2-1	CASSWTGYYNEQFF
TRBV7-9	TRBJ2-7	CASSLPAGTSGSWAYEQYF
TRBV28	TRBJ2-1	CASSLPARPLGEQFF
TRBV28	TRBJ2-7	CASSLGLEEGYEQYF
TRBV6-5	TRBJ2-5	CASSLIAGLAETQYF
TRBV27	TRBJ2-2	CASSSRLVPGELFF
TRBV7-8	TRBJ2-3	CASSVNGLAGTDTQYF
TRBV30	TRBJ2-2	CAWSGEREGLNTGELFF
TRBV6-1	TRBJ1-5	CASSESTPALSNQPQHF
TRBV11-2	TRBJ2-1	CASSLVYWRGSSYNEQFF
TRBV7-2	TRBJ2-7	CASRAGQTALYEQYF
TRBV13	TRBJ1-4	CASSLGGVNEKLFF